The 2 T cell receptor beta chains below come from one sample, sequenced in a study of regulatory T cells in long-lasting Graves disease. Through Arm-PCR of CDR3 regions and iRepertoire HTBI primers, TCR beta libraries were built. TCRdb re-called the multiplex PCR reads with MiXCR, one entry per CDR3 protein. Counted here are about 380,000 distinct CDR3 sequences, 15% to 18% occurring once; the ten biggest clones make up 22%. Time point meaning: newly diagnosed GD, antithyroid drugs for less than 3 months. RNA from PBMCs was the source of the TCR library. This material consisted of peripheral blood mononuclear cells (PBMCs), taken at new diagnosis, from a patient treated with antithyroid drugs. These receptors were collected from a female donor with Graves disease.

This clonotype appeared a few times. It differs at one base from a far larger clone, so likely a read error. The CDR3 does not end in the conserved phenylalanine or tryptophan, so this is likely a read error. V gene TRBV11-2 combines with J gene TRBJ1-1; D remains unclear. Germline values: CDR1 SGHAT, CDR2 FQNNGV. CDR3 size: 14 residues. The V gene lost 3 bases and the J gene lost 4 bases, with 12 bases spanning the gap. The chain's CDR3 is CASSFQGRGTEAFL. DNA of the CDR3: TGTGCCAGCAGCTTCCAAGGGCGCGGCACTGAAGCTTTCCTT.

This chain links TRBV7-6 with TRBJ1-5, with a possible D match to TRBD1 (5 bases). V was trimmed by 1 base and J by 6 bases, leaving 10 bases between them. Germline CDR1 and CDR2: SGHVS and FNYEAQ. CDR3 length: 14 amino acids. CDR3 protein: CASSLDGGGQPQHF. Written as DNA, the CDR3 is TGTGCCAGCAGCTTAGATGGCGGGGGTCAGCCCCAGCATTTT.